This T cell receptor (beta chain) is drawn from a study of blood T cell repertoires in COVID-19. Study details: T cells, B-cell-depleted T cells, or PBMCs provided the cDNA or gDNA that served as material.

The repertoire was sequenced with immunoSEQ multiplex PCR; TCRdb's copy has only in-frame clones and lacks some. In the table there are roughly 500,000 clones, roughly 90% of which are singletons. Participant reports of clinical history set cohort assignment. This clone was seen a handful of times. Sequencing was done on a sample of PBMCs or T cells enriched from blood (not recorded which). The clonotype comes from a woman aged 35 to 49 who had recovered from COVID-19.

As DNA, the CDR3 is TGTGCCAGCAGCTTAGATGTGCCAGAGGGCAGGATTGATAGCAATCAGCCCCAGCATTTT. Amino acids: CASSLDVPEGRIDSNQPQHF. The V gene is TRBV7-6, the J gene TRBJ1-5; D is unresolved. CDR3 size: 20 residues. V lost 1 base and J 0 bases, leaving 22 bases between the germline ends. Per germline, CDR1 SGHVS and CDR2 FNYEAQ.